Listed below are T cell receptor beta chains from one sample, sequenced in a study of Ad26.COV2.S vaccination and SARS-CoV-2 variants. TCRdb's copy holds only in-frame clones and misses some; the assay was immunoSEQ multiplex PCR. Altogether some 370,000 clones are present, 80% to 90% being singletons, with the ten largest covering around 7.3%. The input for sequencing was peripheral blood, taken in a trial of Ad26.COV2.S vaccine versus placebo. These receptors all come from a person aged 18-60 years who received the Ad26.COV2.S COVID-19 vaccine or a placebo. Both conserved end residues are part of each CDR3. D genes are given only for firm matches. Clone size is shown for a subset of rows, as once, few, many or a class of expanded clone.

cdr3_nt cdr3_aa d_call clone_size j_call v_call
TGTGCCAGCGGACGACAGGCCCGGGGGTCACCCCTCCACTTT CASGRQARGSPLHF . . TRBJ1-6 TRBV5-6
TGTGCCAGCTCCAATACGGCTGAAGCTTTCTTT CASSNTAEAFF . . TRBJ1-1 TRBV18
TGCGCCAGCAGCTTGGCGGTGTCCGGTGATCCCTACGAGCAGTACTTC CASSLAVSGDPYEQYF . few TRBJ2-7 TRBV5-1
TGCGCCAGCAGCCAAGATGTTCTGCGACCTAACACTGAAGCTTTCTTT CASSQDVLRPNTEAFF . . TRBJ1-1 TRBV4-3
TGCGCCAGCAGCCCACCTGGCGGGAGCTCCTACAATGAGCAGTTCTTC CASSPPGGSSYNEQFF TRBD2 . TRBJ2-1 TRBV4-1
TGTGCCAGTAGTATCTCTTCCGCTTACAATGAGCAGTTCTTC CASSISSAYNEQFF . . TRBJ2-1 TRBV19
TGTGCCAGCGGACCACGGGAGGCTTCCTACGAGCAGTACTTC CASGPREASYEQYF . . TRBJ2-7 TRBV21-1
TGTGCCAGCAGCTTGAGGGAAAATGAAAAACTGTTTTTT CASSLRENEKLFF . few TRBJ1-4 TRBV5-4
TGCGCCAGCAGCAGTGGGCTAGCGGGACCGGCAGGAGAGACCCAGTACTTC CASSSGLAGPAGETQYF TRBD2 once TRBJ2-5 TRBV4-1
TGTGCCAGCAGTTTGGGGGTAGCCTACGAGCAGTACTTC CASSLGVAYEQYF . . TRBJ2-7 TRBV27
TGTGCCAGCAGTTTTGGGACAGGCTATGGCTACACCTTC CASSFGTGYGYTF TRBD1 . TRBJ1-2 TRBV27
TGTGCCAGCAGCGGACGGACATACGGAAACACCATATATTTT CASSGRTYGNTIYF . . TRBJ1-3 TRBV7-9
TGTGCCAGCAGTTACTCGGGACAGGGGGCCCACGAGCAGTACTTC CASSYSGQGAHEQYF TRBD1 . TRBJ2-7 TRBV6-5
TGTGCCAGCAGCCTAGATTCGGGTGGTCAGCCCCAGCATTTT CASSLDSGGQPQHF . . TRBJ1-5 TRBV7-9
TGTGCCAGCAGCCAAGATACCGGCGCCAGGGTTGATAGCAATCAGCCCCAGCATTTT CASSQDTGARVDSNQPQHF . . TRBJ1-5 TRBV3-1/TRBV3-2
TGTGCCAGCAGCCAAGAGAGGGCAGGAGCTAATTCACCCCTCCACTTT CASSQERAGANSPLHF . . TRBJ1-6 TRBV4-2
TGCGCCAGCAGCTTCGACTACAGGGGGCGCGTGACCCAGTACTTC CASSFDYRGRVTQYF TRBD1 . TRBJ2-5 TRBV5-1
TGTGCCAGCAGCTCGACAGGATCGGCCCAGCATTTT CASSSTGSAQHF . . TRBJ1-5 TRBV5-6
TGTGCCATCAGTGGCTCGGACAGGGGGTTCACTGAAGCTTTCTTT CAISGSDRGFTEAFF TRBD1 . TRBJ1-1 TRBV10-3
TGTGCCAGCAGCCAAGATAGGATAGCACGATTT CASSQDRIARF . . TRBJ2-3 TRBV4-2
TGCGCCAGCAGCTTCGGGACAGGGGGAAAAGTTGGCTACACCTTC CASSFGTGGKVGYTF TRBD1 . TRBJ1-2 TRBV5-1
TGTGCCATCAGGGGGCCTTTAGATACGCAGTATTTT CAIRGPLDTQYF . . TRBJ2-3 TRBV10-3
TGTGCCAGCAGCTTTCTAACTGCCGAGACCCAGTACTTC CASSFLTAETQYF . . TRBJ2-5 TRBV7-2
TGTGCCATCAGTCCAGCCGGGACCTACAATGAGCAGTTCTTC CAISPAGTYNEQFF . . TRBJ2-1 TRBV10-3
TGTGCCAGCAGCCAAGGGATAGGGGCCGGGGAGCTGTTTTTT CASSQGIGAGELFF . . TRBJ2-2 TRBV3-1/TRBV3-2
TGTGCCAGTAGTACATATATGAACACTGAAGCTTTCTTT CASSTYMNTEAFF . . TRBJ1-1 TRBV19
TGCAGTGCTAGTCTCCTGTCGCCGGGACTAGCGGGGGGGGGCACAGATACGCAGTATTTT CSASLLSPGLAGGGTDTQYF TRBD2 . TRBJ2-3 TRBV20-1
TGTGCCAGCAGCTCCCTCAGGGGATTGAACACTGAAGCTTTCTTT CASSSLRGLNTEAFF . . TRBJ1-1 TRBV11-2
TGTGCCAGTAGTACGACTGGATTGCTGAACACTGAAGCTTTCTTT CASSTTGLLNTEAFF . . TRBJ1-1 TRBV19
TGTGCCATCAGTGAGCAAGGACAGGGGACTGAAGCTTTCTTT CAISEQGQGTEAFF TRBD1 . TRBJ1-1 TRBV10-3
TGTGCCAGCAGCTTGGTAGGGAGACGCTCCTACAATGAGCAGTTCTTC CASSLVGRRSYNEQFF . . TRBJ2-1 TRBV5-6
TGTGCCAGCGAAAGGGAGTCTGGGGCCAACGTCCTGACTTTC CASERESGANVLTF . . TRBJ2-6 TRBV2
TGTGCCAGCACCCCGACGGGATCTGGAAACACCATATATTTT CASTPTGSGNTIYF . . TRBJ1-3 TRBV9
TGTGCCAGCAGCCCCCCCAGGAGGTCGGGAGGGGATGAGCAGTTCTTC CASSPPRRSGGDEQFF TRBD2 . TRBJ2-1 TRBV13
TGTGCCAGCAGCCGAACTGCCGGGGAGAATGAGCAGTTCTTC CASSRTAGENEQFF . few TRBJ2-1 TRBV7-8
TGTGCCAGCGGGTGGGGGGGAAATTCACCCCTCCACTTT CASGWGGNSPLHF . . TRBJ1-6 TRBV27
TGTGCCAGGGGGAAGAGGGACCGCCAGCCCCAGCATTTT CARGKRDRQPQHF . . TRBJ1-5 TRBV12-3/TRBV12-4
TGTGCCAGCAGCCCCGGGACTAGCTCATACAATGAGCAGTTCTTC CASSPGTSSYNEQFF TRBD2 . TRBJ2-1 TRBV28
TGTGCCAGCAGCGCGACCTACGGGGGCCCACCTACAGATACGCAGTATTTT CASSATYGGPPTDTQYF . . TRBJ2-3 TRBV13
TGTGCCAGCACCCAGAGCCCCACTGAAGCTTTCTTT CASTQSPTEAFF . once TRBJ1-1 TRBV19